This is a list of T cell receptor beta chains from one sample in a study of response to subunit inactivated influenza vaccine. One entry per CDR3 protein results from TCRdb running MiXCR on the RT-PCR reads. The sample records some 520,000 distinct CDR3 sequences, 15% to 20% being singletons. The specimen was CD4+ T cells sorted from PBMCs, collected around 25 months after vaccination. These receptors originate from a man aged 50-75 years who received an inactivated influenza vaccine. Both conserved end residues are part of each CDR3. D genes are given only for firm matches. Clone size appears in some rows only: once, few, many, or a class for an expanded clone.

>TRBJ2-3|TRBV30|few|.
CAWSPGPDTQYF
TGTGCCTGGAGCCCCGGCCCAGATACGCAGTATTTT
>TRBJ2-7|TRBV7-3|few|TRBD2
CASSPGGSGRSSEQYF
TGTGCCAGCAGCCCTGGGGGTAGCGGGAGGTCTAGCGAGCAGTACTTC
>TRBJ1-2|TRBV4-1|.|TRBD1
CASSQDGTANYGYTF
TGCGCCAGCAGCCAAGATGGGACAGCGAACTATGGCTACACCTTC
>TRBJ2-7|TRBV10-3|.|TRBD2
CAISAGTSDEQYF
TGTGCCATCAGTGCCGGGACTAGCGACGAGCAGTACTTC
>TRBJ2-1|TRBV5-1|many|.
CASSLAAGPYNEQFF
TGCGCCAGCAGCTTGGCGGCAGGGCCCTACAATGAGCAGTTCTTC
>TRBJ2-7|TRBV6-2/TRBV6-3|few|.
CASSYSAGSYEQYF
TGTGCCAGCAGTTACTCCGCAGGGAGCTACGAGCAGTACTTC
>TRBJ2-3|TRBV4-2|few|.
CASSQVGGGGTDTQYF
TGTGCCAGCAGCCAAGTTGGCGGAGGGGGGACAGATACGCAGTATTTT
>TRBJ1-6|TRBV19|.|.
CASSILQGISDSPLHF
TGTGCCAGTAGTATCTTGCAGGGGATTTCGGATTCACCCCTCCACTTT
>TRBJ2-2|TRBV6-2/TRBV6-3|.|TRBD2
CASSYKKTSGRTGELFF
TGTGCCAGCAGTTACAAAAAGACTAGCGGGAGGACCGGGGAGCTGTTTTTT
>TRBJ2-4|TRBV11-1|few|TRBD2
CASSTRTSGSRDIQYF
TGTGCCAGCAGCACACGGACTAGCGGGAGTCGGGACATTCAGTACTTC
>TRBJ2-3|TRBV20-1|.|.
CSARDPGFDSTDTQYF
TGCAGTGCTAGAGATCCGGGATTCGACAGCACAGATACGCAGTATTTT
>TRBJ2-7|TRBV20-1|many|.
CSARPPGHSYEQYF
TGCAGTGCTAGGCCCCCCGGTCACTCCTACGAGCAGTACTTC
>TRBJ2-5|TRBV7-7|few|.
CASSLGTRGQQETQYF
TGTGCTAGCAGCTTAGGGACCAGGGGCCAGCAAGAGACCCAGTACTTC
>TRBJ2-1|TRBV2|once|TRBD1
CASSRVRGQYNEQFF
TGTGCCAGCAGTAGAGTCAGGGGGCAATACAATGAGCAGTTCTTC
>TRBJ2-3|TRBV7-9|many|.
CASSRSTDTQYF
TGTGCCAGCAGCCGTAGCACAGATACGCAGTATTTT
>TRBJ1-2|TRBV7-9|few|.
CASSQVGGPIGYTF
TGTGCCAGCAGCCAAGTGGGCGGACCTATTGGCTACACCTTC
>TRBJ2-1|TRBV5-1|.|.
CANPGGEGNEQFF
TGCGCCAACCCAGGGGGGGAAGGCAATGAGCAGTTCTTC
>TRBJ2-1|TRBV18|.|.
CASSTTYEQFF
TGTGCCAGCTCGACAACGTACGAGCAGTTCTTC
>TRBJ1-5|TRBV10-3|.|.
CATTGTINQPQHF
TGTGCCACTACCGGGACGATCAATCAGCCCCAGCATTTT
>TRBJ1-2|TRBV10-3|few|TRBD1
CAISQTGDGYTF
TGTGCCATCAGCCAGACAGGGGATGGCTACACCTTC
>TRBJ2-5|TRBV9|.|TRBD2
CASSVTQGGGETQYF
TGTGCCAGCAGCGTGACTCAGGGCGGGGGAGAGACCCAGTACTTC
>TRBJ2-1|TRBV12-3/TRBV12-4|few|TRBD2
CASSTSGRSNEQFF
TGTGCCAGCAGTACGAGCGGGAGAAGCAATGAGCAGTTCTTC
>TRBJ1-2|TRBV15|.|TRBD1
CATSREGDRGGGYTF
TGTGCCACCAGCAGAGAGGGGGACAGGGGAGGCGGCTACACCTTC
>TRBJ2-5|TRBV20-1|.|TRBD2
CSARGLAGRETQYF
TGCAGTGCTAGAGGACTAGCGGGAAGGGAGACCCAGTACTTC
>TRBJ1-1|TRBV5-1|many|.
CASSLTGDLNTEAFF
TGCGCCAGCAGCCTTACTGGGGACCTGAACACTGAAGCTTTCTTT
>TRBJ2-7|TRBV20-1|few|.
CSARDDHGGPYEQYF
TGCAGTGCTAGAGATGACCATGGAGGGCCCTACGAGCAGTACTTC
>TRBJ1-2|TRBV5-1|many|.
CASSSRRGSTPRYGYTF
TGCGCCAGCAGCTCCAGGAGGGGGTCAACCCCACGGTATGGCTACACCTTC
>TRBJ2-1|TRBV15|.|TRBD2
CATSRSSGRNEQFF
TGTGCCACCAGCAGAAGTAGCGGGAGAAATGAGCAGTTCTTC
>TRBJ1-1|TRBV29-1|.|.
CSVADGDTEAFF
TGCAGCGTTGCCGACGGGGACACTGAAGCTTTCTTT
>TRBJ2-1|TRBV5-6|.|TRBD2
CASSLEGLAGASEQFF
TGTGCCAGCAGCTTGGAGGGACTAGCGGGAGCCTCTGAGCAGTTCTTC
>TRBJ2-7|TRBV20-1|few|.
CSARDIQPYEQYF
TGCAGTGCTAGAGATATACAGCCCTACGAGCAGTACTTC
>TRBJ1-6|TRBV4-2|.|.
CASSQDPGLNSPLHF
TGTGCCAGCAGCCAAGATCCGGGGCTCAATTCACCCCTCCACTTT
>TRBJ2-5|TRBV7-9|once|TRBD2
CASTRGSGQETQYF
TGTGCCAGCACCCGGGGTAGCGGGCAAGAGACCCAGTACTTC
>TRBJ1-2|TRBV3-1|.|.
CASSLRAGNYTF
TGTGCCAGCAGCCTCCGGGCTGGGAACTACACCTTC
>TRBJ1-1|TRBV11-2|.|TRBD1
CASSAQTGHNTEAFF
TGTGCCAGCAGCGCTCAGACAGGGCACAACACTGAAGCTTTCTTT
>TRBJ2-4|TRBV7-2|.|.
CASSLDWGDIQYF
TGTGCCAGCAGCTTAGATTGGGGGGACATTCAGTACTTC
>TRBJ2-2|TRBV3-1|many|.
CASSPAPDTGELFF
TGTGCCAGCAGCCCAGCCCCGGACACCGGGGAGCTGTTTTTT
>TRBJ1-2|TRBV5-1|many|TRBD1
CASSLATGYGYTF
TGCGCCAGCAGCTTGGCGACAGGGTATGGCTACACCTTC
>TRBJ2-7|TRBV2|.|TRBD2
CASTVSGGGYEQYF
TGTGCCAGCACCGTTAGCGGGGGCGGCTACGAGCAGTACTTC
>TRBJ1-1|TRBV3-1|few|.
CASSHEDSTEAFF
TGTGCCAGCAGCCACGAGGACAGCACTGAAGCTTTCTTT
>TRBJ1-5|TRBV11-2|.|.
CASSAGTGNQPQHF
TGTGCCAGCAGCGCCGGGACTGGTAATCAGCCCCAGCATTTT
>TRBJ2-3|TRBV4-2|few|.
CASSHRVAGGADTQYF
TGTGCCAGCAGCCATCGCGTTGCGGGTGGCGCAGATACGCAGTATTTT
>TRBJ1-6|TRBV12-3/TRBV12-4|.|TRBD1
CASSWTGGISPLHF
TGTGCCAGCAGTTGGACAGGGGGTATTTCACCCCTCCACTTT
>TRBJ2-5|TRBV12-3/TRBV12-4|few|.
CASSDRGWQETQYF
TGTGCCAGCAGTGACCGGGGTTGGCAAGAGACCCAGTACTTC
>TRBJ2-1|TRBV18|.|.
CASSVSANPSYNEQFF
TGTGCCAGCTCAGTGTCGGCTAACCCCTCCTACAATGAGCAGTTCTTC